One sample yielded the 3 T cell receptor beta chains listed below, sequenced in a study of naive and memory T cell subsets. An equimolar mix of two oligonucleotides served as the beta constant-region primer for TRBC1 and TRBC2. In TCRdb, the UMI-ligation and nested PCR reads were re-called with MiXCR into one record per CDR3 protein. The sample has 130,000 to 150,000 distinct CDR3 sequences; 15% to 20% are singletons. Sequencing used naive CD4+ T cells from blood. These TCRs come from a human donor in good health.

This clonotype has only a few counts. The J gene is TRBJ2-3, the V gene TRBV4-2, with D tentatively TRBD2 (5 bases). V was shortened by 0 bases and J by 4 bases, with 11 bases between the two germline ends. This CDR3 spans 15 amino acids. Germline V gives CDR1 LGHNA, CDR2 YNFKEQ. The CDR3 is CASSQDFRRPDTQYF. CDR3 in DNA: TGTGCCAGCAGCCAAGATTTCAGGAGGCCAGATACGCAGTATTTT.

The V and J genes are TRBV19 and TRBJ2-5; the D gene could be TRBD1 or TRBD2 (5 bases each). Trimming pared 0 bases from V and 4 bases from J, leaving 9 bases between. This CDR3 is 14 amino acids long. Germline loops: CDR1 LNHDA, CDR2 SQIVND (reference sequence). CDR3 nucleotides: TGTGCCAGTAGTATAGAAAAGGGACGAGAGACCCAGTACTTC. Encoded protein: CASSIEKGRETQYF.

This clonotype was seen a handful of times. Its ends do not fully match the called genes, so a read error is possible. V usage is TRBV11-2 and J usage is TRBJ2-5; 11 nucleotides align to TRBD2. Germline V gives CDR1 SGHAT, CDR2 FQNNGV. This CDR3 comprises 15 residues. This CDR3 is CASTLAGGPRETQYF. For the CDR3, the DNA is TGTGCCAGCACCTTAGCGGGAGGGCCACGGGAGACCCAGTACTTC.